This T cell receptor beta chain was recovered during a study of breast tumors, draining lymph nodes, adjacent tissues. As to this clonotype: Its antigen is unidentified.

Samples came from axillary lymph nodes draining the breast cancer. TCRdb used MiXCR to reprocess the multiplex PCR reads, holding one entry per CDR3 protein. The repertoire consists of under 300,000 distinct CDR3 sequences, with approximately 36% occurring once and the leading ten covering over 3.5%. General study points: Findings are consistent with lymph node origin and intratumoral expansion of most tumor T cells. Tumor T cell lymph node origin was a supported hypothesis, not proven. Compared with basal-like, luminal-like tumors shared significantly more repertoire with nontumor tissue.

Sequencing input: axillary lymph node tissue. This receptor was taken from a female donor with breast cancer. Some clones in this sample may be carry-over from other donors' samples.

The CDR3 coding sequence is TGTGCCAGCAGCTCCGCGGGACAGGGTACTGAAGCTTTCTTT. Its protein product is CASSSAGQGTEAFF. V gene TRBV2 combines with J gene TRBJ1-1; 9 bases line up with TRBD1. This CDR3 has 14 residues. The V gene end was trimmed by 6 bases and the J gene end by 5 bases; junction bases not matched to a gene: 7. Germline-derived CDR1 and CDR2 are SNHLY and FYNNEI.